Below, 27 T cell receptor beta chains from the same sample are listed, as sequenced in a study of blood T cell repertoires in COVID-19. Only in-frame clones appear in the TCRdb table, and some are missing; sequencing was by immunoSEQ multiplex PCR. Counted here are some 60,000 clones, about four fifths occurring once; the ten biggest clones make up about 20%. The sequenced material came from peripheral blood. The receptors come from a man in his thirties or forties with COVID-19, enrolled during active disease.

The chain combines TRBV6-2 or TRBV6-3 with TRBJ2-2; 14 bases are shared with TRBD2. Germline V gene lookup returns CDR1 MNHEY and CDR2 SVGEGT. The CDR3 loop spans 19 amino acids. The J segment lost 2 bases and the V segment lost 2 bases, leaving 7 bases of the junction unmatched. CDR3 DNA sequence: TGTGCCAGCAGTTACAATGTGGGGACTAGCGGGGGAAACACCGGGGAGCTGTTTTTT. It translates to CASSYNVGTSGGNTGELFF.

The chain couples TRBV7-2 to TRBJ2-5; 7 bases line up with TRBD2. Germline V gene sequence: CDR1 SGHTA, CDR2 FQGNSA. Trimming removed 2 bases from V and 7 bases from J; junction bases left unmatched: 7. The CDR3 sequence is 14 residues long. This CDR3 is CASSLLPGGGTQYF. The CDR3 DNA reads TGTGCCAGCAGCTTATTACCGGGGGGTGGGACCCAGTACTTC.

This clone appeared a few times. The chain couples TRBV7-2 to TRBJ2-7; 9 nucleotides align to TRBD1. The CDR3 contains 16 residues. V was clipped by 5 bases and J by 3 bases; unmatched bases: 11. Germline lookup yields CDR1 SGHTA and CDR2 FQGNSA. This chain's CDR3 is CASSPHSGTGFYEQYF. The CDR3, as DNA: TGTGCCAGCAGCCCTCACTCCGGGACAGGGTTCTACGAGCAGTACTTC.

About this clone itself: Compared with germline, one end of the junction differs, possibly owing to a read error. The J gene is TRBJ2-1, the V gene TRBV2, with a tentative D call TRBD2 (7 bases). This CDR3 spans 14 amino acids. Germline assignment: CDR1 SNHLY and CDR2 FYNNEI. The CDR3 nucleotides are TGTGCCAGCAGGAGTGGGGGGGGCTACGATGAGCAGTTCTTC. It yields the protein CASRSGGGYDEQFF.

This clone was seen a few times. The CDR3 nucleotides are TGCGCCAGCAGCTTGGGACAGGGTGGTTCACCCCTCCACTTT. Its translation is CASSLGQGGSPLHF. The chain has TRBV5-1 and TRBJ1-6; 7 positions match TRBD1. Germline-derived CDR1 and CDR2 are SGHRS and YFSETQ. V was clipped by 0 bases and J by 9 bases; unmatched bases: 3. The CDR3 contains 14 residues.

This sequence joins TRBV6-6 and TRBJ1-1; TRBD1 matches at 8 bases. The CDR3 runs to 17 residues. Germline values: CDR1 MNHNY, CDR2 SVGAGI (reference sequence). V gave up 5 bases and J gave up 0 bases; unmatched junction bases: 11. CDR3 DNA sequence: TGTGCCAGCAGTCACGACAGGGGAGGGGGAATGAACACTGAAGCTTTCTTT. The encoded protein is CASSHDRGGGMNTEAFF.

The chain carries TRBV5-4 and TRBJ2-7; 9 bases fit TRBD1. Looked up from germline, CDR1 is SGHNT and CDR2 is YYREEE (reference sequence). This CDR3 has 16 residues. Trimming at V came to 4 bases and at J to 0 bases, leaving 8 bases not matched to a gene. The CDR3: CASSKGTGPYSYEQYF. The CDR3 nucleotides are TGTGCCAGCAGCAAGGGGACAGGGCCTTACTCCTACGAGCAGTACTTC.

For the CDR3, the DNA is TGTGCCAGCAGTCGACCCGGGACAGGGAGCAATGAGCAGTTCTTC. Translated: CASSRPGTGSNEQFF. The rearrangement links TRBV28 to TRBJ2-1; 9 positions match TRBD1. CDR3 length equals 15 residues. From germline, CDR1 is MDHEN and CDR2 SYDVKM. V shed 5 bases, J shed 6 bases, and the junction held 8 bases outside the gene matches.

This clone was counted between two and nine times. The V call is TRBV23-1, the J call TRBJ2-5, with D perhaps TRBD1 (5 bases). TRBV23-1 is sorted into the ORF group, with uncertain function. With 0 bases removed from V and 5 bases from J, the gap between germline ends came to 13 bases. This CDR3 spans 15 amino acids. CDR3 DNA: TGCGCCAGCAGTCAATCGGCAGGGTTTAGGGAGACCCAGTACTTC. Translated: CASSQSAGFRETQYF.

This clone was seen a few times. For the CDR3, the DNA is TGTGCCAGCAGCCAGTTTCAGGCAGGGACAGATACGCAGTATTTT. Its protein is CASSQFQAGTDTQYF. The chain combines TRBV14 with TRBJ2-3; TRBD1 might be the D (5 bases). The CDR3 extends over 15 amino acids. Trimming stripped 3 bases from V and 3 bases from J, with 13 bases between. Germline V gene lookup returns CDR1 SGHDN and CDR2 FVKESK.

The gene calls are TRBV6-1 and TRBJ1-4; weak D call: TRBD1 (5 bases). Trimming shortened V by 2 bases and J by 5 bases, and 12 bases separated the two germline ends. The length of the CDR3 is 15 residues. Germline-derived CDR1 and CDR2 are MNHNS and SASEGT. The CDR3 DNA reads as TGTGCCAGCAGTGAAACGGAGGGGCCCAATGAAAAACTGTTTTTT. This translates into CASSETEGPNEKLFF.

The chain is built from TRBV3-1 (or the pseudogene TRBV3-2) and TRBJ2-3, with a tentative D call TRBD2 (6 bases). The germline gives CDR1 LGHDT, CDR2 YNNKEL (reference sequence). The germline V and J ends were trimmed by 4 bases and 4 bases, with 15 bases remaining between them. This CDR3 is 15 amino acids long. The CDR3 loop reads CASSRGTGDADTQYF. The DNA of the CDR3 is TGTGCCAGCAGCCGCGGGACGGGGGACGCAGATACGCAGTATTTT.

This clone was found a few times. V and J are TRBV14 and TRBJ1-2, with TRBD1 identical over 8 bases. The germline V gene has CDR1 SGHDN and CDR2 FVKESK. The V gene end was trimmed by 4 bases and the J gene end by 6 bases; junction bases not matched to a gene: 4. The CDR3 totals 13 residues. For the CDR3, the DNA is TGTGCCAGCAGCCGGAGCAGGGGGCATGGCTACACCTTC. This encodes CASSRSRGHGYTF. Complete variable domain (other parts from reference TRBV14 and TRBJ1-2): EAGVTQFPSHSVIEKGQTVTLRCDPISGHDNLYWYRRVMGKEIKFLLHFVKESKQDESGMPNNRFLAERTGGTYSTLKVQPAELEDSGVYFCASSRSRGHGYTFGSGTRLTVV.

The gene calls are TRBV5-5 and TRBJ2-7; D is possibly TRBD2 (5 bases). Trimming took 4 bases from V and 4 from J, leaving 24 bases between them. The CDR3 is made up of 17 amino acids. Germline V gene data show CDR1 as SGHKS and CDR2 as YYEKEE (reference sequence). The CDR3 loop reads CASSPRSTGARVYEQYF. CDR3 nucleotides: TGTGCCAGCAGCCCAAGATCGACCGGAGCGCGGGTATACGAGCAGTACTTC.

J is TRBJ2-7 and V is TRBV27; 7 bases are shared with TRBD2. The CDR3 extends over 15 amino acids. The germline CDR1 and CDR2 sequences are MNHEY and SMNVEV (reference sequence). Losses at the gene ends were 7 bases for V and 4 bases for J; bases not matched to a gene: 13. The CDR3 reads CASNTLAGVVYEQYF. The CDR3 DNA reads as TGTGCCAGCAATACCCTCGCGGGAGTCGTTTACGAGCAGTACTTC.

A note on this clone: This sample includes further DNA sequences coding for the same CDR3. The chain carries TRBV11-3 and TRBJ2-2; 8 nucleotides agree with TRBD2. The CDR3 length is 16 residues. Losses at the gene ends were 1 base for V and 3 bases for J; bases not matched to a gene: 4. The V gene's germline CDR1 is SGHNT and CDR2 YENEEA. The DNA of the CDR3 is TGTGCCAGCAGCTTAGCGGGAGGGCCTTACACCGGGGAGCTGTTTTTT. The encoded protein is CASSLAGGPYTGELFF.

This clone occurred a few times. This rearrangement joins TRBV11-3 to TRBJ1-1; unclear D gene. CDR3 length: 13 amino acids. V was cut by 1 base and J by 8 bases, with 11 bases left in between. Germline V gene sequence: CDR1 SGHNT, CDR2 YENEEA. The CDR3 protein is CASSLGSGREAFF. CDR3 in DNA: TGTGCCAGCAGCTTAGGTTCCGGGAGAGAAGCTTTCTTT.

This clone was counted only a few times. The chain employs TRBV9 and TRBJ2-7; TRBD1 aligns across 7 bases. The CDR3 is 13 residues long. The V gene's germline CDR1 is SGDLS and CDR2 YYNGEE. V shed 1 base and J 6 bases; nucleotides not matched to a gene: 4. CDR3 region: CASSVQGDLEQYF. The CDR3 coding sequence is TGTGCCAGCAGCGTACAGGGGGATCTCGAGCAGTACTTC. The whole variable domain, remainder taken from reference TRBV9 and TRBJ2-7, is DSGVTQTPKHLITATGQRVTLRCSPRSGDLSVYWYQQSLDQGLQFLIQYYNGEERAKGNILERFSAQQFPDLHSELNLSSLELGDSALYFCASSVQGDLEQYFGPGTRLTVT.

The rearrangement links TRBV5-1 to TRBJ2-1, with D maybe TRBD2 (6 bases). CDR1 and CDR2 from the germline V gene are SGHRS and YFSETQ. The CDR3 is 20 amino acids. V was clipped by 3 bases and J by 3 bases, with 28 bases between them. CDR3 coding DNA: TGCGCCAGCAGCTCTGAGGTATCCTCGGGTCTGTGGCGGGACTACAATGAGCAGTTCTTC. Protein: CASSSEVSSGLWRDYNEQFF.

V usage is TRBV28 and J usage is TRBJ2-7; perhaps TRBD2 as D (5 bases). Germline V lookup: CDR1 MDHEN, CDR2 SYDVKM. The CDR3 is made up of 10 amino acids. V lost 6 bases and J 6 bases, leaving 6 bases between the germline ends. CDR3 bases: TGTGCCAGCAGCCGGGGCGAGCAGTACTTC. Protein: CASSRGEQYF.

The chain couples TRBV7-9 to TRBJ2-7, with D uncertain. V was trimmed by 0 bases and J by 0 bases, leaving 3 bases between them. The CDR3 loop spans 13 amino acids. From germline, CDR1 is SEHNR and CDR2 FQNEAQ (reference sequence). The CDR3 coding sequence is TGTGCCAGCAGCTTAGCACACTCCTACGAGCAGTACTTC. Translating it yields CASSLAHSYEQYF.

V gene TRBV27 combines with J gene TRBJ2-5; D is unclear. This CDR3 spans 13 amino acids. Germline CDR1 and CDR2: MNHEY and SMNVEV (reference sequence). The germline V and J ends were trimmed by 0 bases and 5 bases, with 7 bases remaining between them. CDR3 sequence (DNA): TGTGCCAGCAGTTTATCGTATCTGGAGACCCAGTACTTC. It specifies CASSLSYLETQYF.

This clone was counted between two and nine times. Written as DNA, the CDR3 is TGTGCCAGCAGTAAAGGAGACATTAATGAAAAACTGTTTTTT. This codes for CASSKGDINEKLFF. The chain couples TRBV2 to TRBJ1-4; D gene ambiguous. This CDR3 spans 14 amino acids. Trimming left V 5 bases short and J 4 bases short, with 11 bases between. CDR1 is SNHLY, CDR2 FYNNEI, per germline.

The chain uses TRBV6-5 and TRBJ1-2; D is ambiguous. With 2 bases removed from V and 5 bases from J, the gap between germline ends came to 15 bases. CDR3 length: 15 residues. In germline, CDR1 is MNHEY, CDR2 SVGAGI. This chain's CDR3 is CASSYEPGQPYGYTF. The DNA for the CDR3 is TGTGCCAGCAGTTACGAGCCGGGTCAGCCGTATGGCTACACCTTC.

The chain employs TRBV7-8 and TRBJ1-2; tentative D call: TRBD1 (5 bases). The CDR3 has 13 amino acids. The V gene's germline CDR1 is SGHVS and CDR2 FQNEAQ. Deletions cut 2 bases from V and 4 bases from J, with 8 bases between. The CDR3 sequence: CASSLQGGYGYTF. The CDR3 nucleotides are TGTGCCAGCAGCTTACAGGGTGGCTATGGCTACACCTTC.

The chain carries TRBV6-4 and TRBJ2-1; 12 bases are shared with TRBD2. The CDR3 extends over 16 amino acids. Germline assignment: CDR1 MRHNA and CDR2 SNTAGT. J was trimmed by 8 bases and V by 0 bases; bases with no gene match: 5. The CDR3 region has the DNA TGTGCCAGCAGTGACTCGGCTAGCGGGGGGGCAGATGAGCAGTTCTTC. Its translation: CASSDSASGGADEQFF.

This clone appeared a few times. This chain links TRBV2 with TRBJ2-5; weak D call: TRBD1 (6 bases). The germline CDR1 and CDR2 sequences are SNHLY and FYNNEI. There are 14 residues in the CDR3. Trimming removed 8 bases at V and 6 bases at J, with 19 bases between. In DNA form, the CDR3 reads TGTGCCAGCCTAACGACAGGCTTGGTCCAGACCCAGTACTTC. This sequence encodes CASLTTGLVQTQYF.